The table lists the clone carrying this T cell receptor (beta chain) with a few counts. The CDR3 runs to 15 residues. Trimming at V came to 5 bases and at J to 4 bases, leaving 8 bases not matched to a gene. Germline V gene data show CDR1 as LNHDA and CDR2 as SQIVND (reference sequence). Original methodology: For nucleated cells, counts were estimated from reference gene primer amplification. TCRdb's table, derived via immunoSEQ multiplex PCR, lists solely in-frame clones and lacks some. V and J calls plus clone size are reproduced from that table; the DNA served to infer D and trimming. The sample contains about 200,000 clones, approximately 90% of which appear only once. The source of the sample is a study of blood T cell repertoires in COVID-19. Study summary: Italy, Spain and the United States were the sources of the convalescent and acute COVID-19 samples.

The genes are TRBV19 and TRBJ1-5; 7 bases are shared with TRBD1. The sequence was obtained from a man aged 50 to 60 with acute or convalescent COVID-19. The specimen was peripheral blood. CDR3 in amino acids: CASSYSPQGNQPQHF. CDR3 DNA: TGTGCCAGTAGTTACTCACCACAGGGGAATCAGCCCCAGCATTTT.